The TCR beta chain described here comes from a study of blood T cell repertoires in COVID-19. The protocol was immunoSEQ multiplex PCR, while the TCRdb copy is restricted to in-frame clones and leaves out a portion. The sample has about 160,000 clones, 79% seen once. Trimming took 0 bases from V and 3 from J; bases not matched to a gene: 14. The CDR3 runs to 19 residues. Germline CDR1 LGHNA, CDR2 YSLEER. This chain connects TRBV4-3 to TRBJ2-1, with 7 bases matching TRBD1. This receptor was identified in a woman aged 55-75 years with COVID-19, enrolled during active disease. The sample consisted of peripheral blood. The CDR3 DNA reads TGCGCCAGCAGCCAAGAACTGGGTCAGGGGGTACCTATCTACAATGAGCAGTTCTTC. Protein product: CASSQELGQGVPIYNEQFF.